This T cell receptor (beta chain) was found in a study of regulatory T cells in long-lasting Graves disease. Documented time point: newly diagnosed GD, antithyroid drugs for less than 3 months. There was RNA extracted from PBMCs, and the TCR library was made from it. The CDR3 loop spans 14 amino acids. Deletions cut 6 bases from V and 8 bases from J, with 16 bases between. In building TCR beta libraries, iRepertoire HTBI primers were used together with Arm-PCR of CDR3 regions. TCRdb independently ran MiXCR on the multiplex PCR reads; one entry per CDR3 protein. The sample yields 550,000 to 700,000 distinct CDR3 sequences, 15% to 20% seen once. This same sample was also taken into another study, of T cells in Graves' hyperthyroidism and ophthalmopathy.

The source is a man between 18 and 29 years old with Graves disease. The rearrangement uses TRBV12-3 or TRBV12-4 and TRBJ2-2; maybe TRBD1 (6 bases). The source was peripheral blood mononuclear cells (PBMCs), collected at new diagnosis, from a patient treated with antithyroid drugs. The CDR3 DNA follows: TGTGCCAGCAGCCCAACTTATAGGGGGGGGGAGCTGTTTTTT. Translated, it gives CASSPTYRGGELFF.